The 3 T cell receptor beta chains below all came from one sample that was sequenced in a study of response to subunit inactivated influenza vaccine. TCRdb fed the RT-PCR reads into MiXCR, producing one record per CDR3 protein. The sample has hundreds of thousands of distinct CDR3 sequences; about 20% are singletons. Sample: PBMCs from blood, taken about 19 months after vaccination. These receptors were taken from a man aged 50-75 years who received an inactivated influenza vaccine.

The chain carries TRBV4-1 and TRBJ2-1, with D unclear. Looked up from germline, CDR1 is MGHRA and CDR2 is YSYEKL. This CDR3 is 11 amino acids long. V was trimmed by 1 base and J by 13 bases, leaving 8 bases between them. CDR3: CASSQGASQFF. Here the CDR3 DNA reads TGCGCCAGCAGCCAAGGGGCCTCTCAGTTCTTC.

This clonotype was seen a handful of times. J is TRBJ2-5 and V is TRBV5-1; D unclear. The CDR3 totals 16 residues. Trimming cost V 0 bases and J 4 bases, with 16 bases left between them. CDR1 is SGHRS and CDR2 is YFSETQ in the germline V gene. CDR3 sequence: CASSLDRGKSRETQYF. DNA for the CDR3: TGCGCCAGCAGCTTGGATCGTGGGAAGTCGCGAGAGACCCAGTACTTC.

This chain connects TRBV3-1 to TRBJ2-5, with TRBD1 matching over 9 bases. CDR3 length equals 16 residues. The germline V gene has CDR1 LGHDT and CDR2 YNNKEL (reference sequence). The V gene end was trimmed by 3 bases and the J gene end by 0 bases; junction bases not matched to a gene: 5. In DNA, the CDR3 is TGTGCCAGCAGCCAGGAGACAGGGGGGTACCAAGAGACCCAGTACTTC. It encodes CASSQETGGYQETQYF.